These T cell receptor beta chains were read from a single sample in a study of blood T cell repertoires in COVID-19. The method was immunoSEQ multiplex PCR; TCRdb's version includes in-frame clones alone and lacks a portion of them. In the table there are fewer than 450,000 clones, about 90% of which are singletons. The sample was PBMCs or T cells enriched from blood (not recorded which). Source of these receptors: a woman in her twenties or thirties who had recovered from COVID-19. The CDR3 runs from the conserved cysteine through the conserved F or W.

v_call: TRBV7-6; j_call: TRBJ2-7; cdr3_aa: CASSLGANYEQYF
v_call: TRBV27; j_call: TRBJ1-1; cdr3_aa: CASSLVGARIEAFF
v_call: TRBV5-1; j_call: TRBJ1-2; cdr3_aa: CASSLDDDVVRGAAYGYTF
v_call: TRBV3-1/TRBV3-2; j_call: TRBJ2-7; cdr3_aa: CASSQRPGQGFFSEQYF
v_call: TRBV6-1; j_call: TRBJ1-5; cdr3_aa: CASSEGDRSNQPQHF
v_call: TRBV2; j_call: TRBJ2-2; cdr3_aa: CASSGTSSGTGELFF
v_call: TRBV2; j_call: TRBJ1-5; cdr3_aa: CASSEGAIHQPQHF
v_call: TRBV7-9; j_call: TRBJ1-4; cdr3_aa: CASSQGLNNEKLFF
v_call: TRBV4-3; j_call: TRBJ1-1; cdr3_aa: CASSQATWSIGEAFF
v_call: TRBV3-1/TRBV3-2; j_call: TRBJ2-7; cdr3_aa: CASSQGRTSGGIRSSYEQYF
v_call: TRBV30; j_call: TRBJ2-3; cdr3_aa: CAWSLGGGASDTQYF
v_call: TRBV4-1; j_call: TRBJ1-2; cdr3_aa: CASSQILGGYGYTF
v_call: TRBV12-3/TRBV12-4; j_call: TRBJ1-4; cdr3_aa: CASGDGTGRKLFF
v_call: TRBV24-1; j_call: TRBJ2-1; cdr3_aa: CATSDAGVYNEQFF
v_call: TRBV7-6; j_call: TRBJ2-2; cdr3_aa: CASSLVSREGELFF
v_call: TRBV3-1/TRBV3-2; j_call: TRBJ2-7; cdr3_aa: CASSQDRAWRNEQYF
v_call: TRBV2; j_call: TRBJ2-3; cdr3_aa: CASSGTTSTDTQYF
v_call: TRBV28; j_call: TRBJ1-5; cdr3_aa: CASSLPPGAGGNQPQHF
v_call: TRBV19; j_call: TRBJ2-5; cdr3_aa: CASSILGGQETQYF
v_call: TRBV20-1; j_call: TRBJ2-7; cdr3_aa: CSAVDRGEQYF
v_call: TRBV5-6; j_call: TRBJ1-2; cdr3_aa: CASSPGTDLLDGYTF
v_call: TRBV21-1; j_call: TRBJ1-6; cdr3_aa: CASSCRWEFYNSPLHF
v_call: TRBV28; j_call: TRBJ1-1; cdr3_aa: CASSFTGARAFF
v_call: TRBV19; j_call: TRBJ1-5; cdr3_aa: CATRDTKSNQPQHF
v_call: TRBV19; j_call: TRBJ2-1; cdr3_aa: CASSMQGAWDEQFF
v_call: TRBV12-3/TRBV12-4; j_call: TRBJ2-7; cdr3_aa: CASRVDSYEQYF
v_call: TRBV7-9; j_call: TRBJ2-3; cdr3_aa: CASSLRQGASDTQYF
v_call: TRBV19; j_call: TRBJ2-3; cdr3_aa: CASSTHLAGVTDTQYF
v_call: TRBV6-5; j_call: TRBJ2-7; cdr3_aa: CASRSTRQIHYEQYF
v_call: TRBV30; j_call: TRBJ1-6; cdr3_aa: CAWSATGRAESPLHF
v_call: TRBV19; j_call: TRBJ2-4; cdr3_aa: CASSIMGSSLAKNIQYF
v_call: TRBV2; j_call: TRBJ2-7; cdr3_aa: CASKGLADEQYF
v_call: TRBV28; j_call: TRBJ2-3; cdr3_aa: CASRMGGGTDTQYF
v_call: TRBV3-1/TRBV3-2; j_call: TRBJ1-6; cdr3_aa: CASSGREGGSPLHF
v_call: TRBV7-9; j_call: TRBJ1-4; cdr3_aa: CASSPRAGQGEINEKLFF
v_call: TRBV2; j_call: TRBJ1-5; cdr3_aa: CASTVRGGNQPQHF
v_call: TRBV10-3; j_call: TRBJ1-5; cdr3_aa: CAISESGGFNQPQHF
v_call: TRBV28; j_call: TRBJ1-3; cdr3_aa: CASSLGRGNTIYF
v_call: TRBV18; j_call: TRBJ1-2; cdr3_aa: CASSPQFGEYYGYTF
v_call: TRBV6-5; j_call: TRBJ2-7; cdr3_aa: CASRAGGLGADEQYF
v_call: TRBV2; j_call: TRBJ2-3; cdr3_aa: CASSGSGRSDTQYF
v_call: TRBV19; j_call: TRBJ2-1; cdr3_aa: CASSLGGRGNEQFF
v_call: TRBV7-9; j_call: TRBJ1-1; cdr3_aa: CASTFREGHTEAFF
v_call: TRBV11-2; j_call: TRBJ2-7; cdr3_aa: CASSHSYEQYF
v_call: TRBV6-5; j_call: TRBJ2-1; cdr3_aa: CASSYGQGSSNEQFF
v_call: TRBV10-3; j_call: TRBJ1-1; cdr3_aa: CAISWDRGETEAFF
v_call: TRBV5-1; j_call: TRBJ1-5; cdr3_aa: CASAPGQGVNQPQHF
v_call: TRBV7-6; j_call: TRBJ2-3; cdr3_aa: CASSLAATSYTDTQYF
v_call: TRBV3-1/TRBV3-2; j_call: TRBJ1-5; cdr3_aa: CASSQGPEGNQPQHF
v_call: TRBV5-4; j_call: TRBJ2-1; cdr3_aa: CASSSPPGYEQFF
v_call: TRBV5-1; j_call: TRBJ2-5; cdr3_aa: CASSIGTTQETQYF
v_call: TRBV10-3; j_call: TRBJ2-1; cdr3_aa: CAIRGTEGNEQFF
v_call: TRBV3-1/TRBV3-2; j_call: TRBJ1-1; cdr3_aa: CASSQRHRELTFF
v_call: TRBV5-1; j_call: TRBJ1-6; cdr3_aa: CASSLATGLNSPLHF
v_call: TRBV6-9; j_call: TRBJ1-5; cdr3_aa: CASSYPIPDRGDEGNQPQHF
v_call: TRBV20-1; j_call: TRBJ2-1; cdr3_aa: CSASPWTGYNEQFF